This T cell receptor (beta chain) was identified during a study of blood T cell repertoires in COVID-19. Germline CDR1 reads SGHTA; CDR2 reads FQGNSA. Between the trimmed V and J ends, which lost 7 bases and 0 bases, there was a span of 9 bases. The CDR3 runs to 14 residues. This clone was detected once. Measured with immunoSEQ multiplex PCR; TCRdb has only the in-frame clones, and not every one. In the table there are roughly 190,000 clones, around 80% of which are singletons. The receptor was derived from a woman aged 55-69 years with COVID-19, enrolled during active disease. The material sequenced was peripheral blood. The gene calls are TRBV7-2 and TRBJ2-2; D is uncertain. Here the CDR3 reads CASTLRSNTGELFF. As DNA, the CDR3 is TGTGCCAGCACCCTACGATCGAACACCGGGGAGCTGTTTTTT. Looking up the rest from reference TRBV7-2 and TRBJ2-2 gives the full variable domain: GAGVSQSPSNKVTEKGKDVELRCDPISGHTALYWYRQSLGQGLEFLIYFQGNSAPDKSGLPSDRFSAERTGGSVSTLTIQRTQQEDSAVYLCASTLRSNTGELFFGEGSRLTVL.